The T cell receptor beta chain under discussion was sequenced for a study of T cells in Graves' hyperthyroidism and ophthalmopathy. The patients, who ranged from 18 to 65 in age, presented with newly diagnosed hyperthyroidism lasting under 2 months. A patient was excluded if there was uncontrolled infection, other autoimmune disease, pregnancy or lactation. PBMCs were sourced from roughly 9.1 ml fresh peripheral blood. This clonotype was seen ten or more times. Amplification targeted TCR beta CDR3 regions from RNA transcripts. With the HTBI primer set, the TCR CDR3 went through a first round of RT-PCR. A single record per CDR3 protein comes from TCRdb applying MiXCR to the multiplex PCR reads. The table includes 300,000 to 450,000 distinct CDR3 sequences, about 13% detected once. V gave up 7 bases and J gave up 4 bases, with 19 bases separating them. CDR3 size: 15 residues. In germline, CDR1 is MNHNS, CDR2 SASEGT.

This sequence joins TRBV6-1 and TRBJ1-2, with TRBD1 as a possible D gene (5 bases). The sequence was collected from a woman aged 18-29 years with Graves' hyperthyroidism. Material for sequencing was blood. CDR3 protein: CASNTRGTLVYGYTF. The CDR3 coding sequence is TGTGCCAGCAATACGAGAGGGACGTTGGTCTATGGCTACACCTTC.